These T cell receptor beta chains were read from a single sample in a study of cytomegalovirus exposure and HLA in healthy donors. Using immunoSEQ multiplex PCR, the repertoire was profiled, and TCRdb retains in-frame clones only, with some absent. The sample contains approximately 68,000 clones, approximately 77% of which appear only once. The source material was PBMCs. The receptors were sampled from a woman in her thirties in good health and CMV-seropositive. The CDR3 runs from the conserved cysteine through the conserved F or W. The order of the fields is CDR3 protein, clone size, V gene. Clone size is stated in some rows and not others, as once, few, many or a class when expanded.

CASSLDETSETDTQYF,-,TRBV5-4
CAIRPGGPAGSGNTIYF,-,TRBV10-3
CASSPYDADTEAFF,-,TRBV18
CASSPGGRAYEQYF,-,TRBV14
CASSLRVGGSYEQYF,-,TRBV7-8
CASSRLVTSYEQYF,-,TRBV9
CASSSLEGATQHF,-,TRBV19
CASSPGQGGPTGELFF,-,TRBV5-1
CASSRLTGGLLAEAFF,-,TRBV5-1
CASSMTGLKETQYF,few,TRBV19
CASSQDSAPGPNEQFF,-,TRBV4-1
CASSLGQGAIHNSPLHF,-,TRBV11-2
CAISDLNSSYEQYF,-,TRBV10-3
CASSGLPGLKDEQFF,-,TRBV9
CASTRTINTGELFF,-,TRBV6-5
CASSPGWGDTQYF,-,TRBV5-6
CASSTLTSGRKQNTQYF,-,TRBV21-1
CASSPLTGAAYEQYF,-,TRBV4-3
CAWSSAGASGETQYF,-,TRBV30
CASSLEGRGPDTQYF,-,TRBV7-2
CVTYIGRGSPLHF,few,TRBV6-5
CASSSPQGGVETQYF,-,TRBV27
CSSGFQETQYF,once,TRBV20-1
CASSPGTLSYEQYF,-,TRBV7-2
CASSFDRSSYNEQFF,-,TRBV28
CASDSGTYNEQFF,once,TRBV6-1
CASRAQGVTEAFF,few,TRBV6-5